This TCR beta chain came from a study of cytomegalovirus exposure and HLA in healthy donors. Across the whole study: There were some 81 million unique TCRs (from HLA-typed donors) in an early data release. Overall study results and limits: Compared with the approximately 680-donor mean, an Asian-associated ancestry cluster reportedly had fewer N-insertions, according to a later analysis. Investigators reported 150 to 200 TCR beta chains as tied to cytomegalovirus. Several V segments, TRBV6-2 and TRBV6-3 among them, could not be told apart and were dropped.

CDR1 is SGHDT, CDR2 YYEEEE, per germline. Trimming left V 4 bases short and J 4 bases short, with 9 bases between. This CDR3 region has 14 residues. Comments on this clone: Its specificity is not known.

Primers included in the PCR were 60 Vbeta and 13 Jbeta primers. Libraries were prepared by immunoSEQ multiplex PCR; TCRdb keeps only in-frame clonotypes and omits some of them. The sample totals about 79,000 clones. The receptor's source is a man aged 25 to 40 in good health and CMV-seronegative. J is TRBJ2-6 and V is TRBV5-6; D not resolved. Sequencing was performed on PBMCs. The CDR3 loop is CASSLLRGANVLTF. The CDR3 DNA reads TGTGCCAGCAGCCTCCTGAGGGGGGCCAACGTCCTGACTTTC.